This is a list of T cell receptor beta chains from one sample in a study of T cells after posttransplantation cyclophosphamide. Some clones are missing from TCRdb's copy, which holds only in-frame ones; the method was immunoSEQ multiplex PCR. The table lists more than 30,000 clones, approximately 90% of them singletons, with approximately 0.25% in the top ten. The sequenced sample was naive CD4+ T cells sorted from PBMCs. The receptors were gathered from a woman aged 55-70 years in good health, CMV-negative, and a related stem cell transplant donor. Both conserved end residues are part of each CDR3. D genes are given only for firm matches. Size values are once, few and many counts, or a class for expanded clones, and some rows have none.

J	V	D	size	CDR3	DNA
TRBJ1-1	TRBV7-3	TRBD1	once	CASSTQGSTEAFF	TGTGCCAGCAGTACACAGGGGAGCACTGAAGCTTTCTTT
TRBJ1-1	TRBV19	TRBD1	.	CASSYRGLVWTEAFF	TGTGCCAGTAGTTACAGGGGGCTGGTTTGGACTGAAGCTTTCTTT
TRBJ1-1	TRBV7-9	.	.	CASTTAGFGYTEAFF	TGTGCCAGCACCACCGCGGGGTTCGGGTACACTGAAGCTTTCTTT
TRBJ2-1	TRBV13	.	.	CASSPRGPWSSYNEQFF	TGTGCCAGCAGCCCCCGAGGGCCATGGAGCTCCTACAATGAGCAGTTCTTC
TRBJ2-5	TRBV18	.	.	CASSGQNQETQYF	TGTGCCAGCTCTGGACAGAACCAAGAGACCCAGTACTTC
TRBJ1-4	TRBV19	TRBD1	few	CASTPQGGNEKLFF	TGTGCCAGTACCCCACAGGGGGGGAATGAAAAACTGTTTTTT
TRBJ1-2	TRBV28	TRBD1	.	CASSSSGQGAAGYTF	TGTGCCAGCAGTTCCTCCGGACAGGGGGCGGCTGGCTACACCTTC
TRBJ2-5	TRBV7-2	TRBD2	.	CASSLGSGGPMETQYF	TGTGCCAGCAGCTTAGGCTCGGGGGGGCCTATGGAGACCCAGTACTTC
TRBJ1-5	TRBV19	.	.	CASSISGVTSNQPQHF	TGTGCCAGTAGTATATCGGGGGTCACCAGCAATCAGCCCCAGCATTTT
TRBJ2-5	TRBV29-1	.	.	CSVERPGQETQYF	TGCAGCGTTGAACGGCCAGGCCAAGAGACCCAGTACTTC
TRBJ2-3	TRBV20-1	.	.	CSARVPDTQYF	TGCAGTGCTAGAGTCCCGGATACGCAGTATTTT
TRBJ1-5	TRBV6-6	.	few	CASSYTLQAQPQHF	TGTGCCAGCAGTTACACTTTACAGGCACAGCCCCAGCATTTT
TRBJ1-5	TRBV28	TRBD1	.	CASSLSGGGNQPQHF	TGTGCCAGCAGTTTATCAGGGGGTGGCAATCAGCCCCAGCATTTT
TRBJ1-1	TRBV27	.	.	CASSFIRVGATEAFF	TGTGCCAGCAGTTTCATTAGGGTAGGGGCCACTGAAGCTTTCTTT
TRBJ2-3	TRBV5-1	.	.	CASSYTSDTQYF	TGCGCCAGCAGCTACACCTCAGATACGCAGTATTTT
TRBJ1-3	TRBV30	.	.	CAWRALAQVGNTIYF	TGTGCCTGGAGGGCCCTCGCCCAGGTGGGAAACACCATATATTTT
TRBJ1-5	TRBV28	.	few	CASREGAGGQPQHF	TGTGCCAGCAGGGAAGGGGCAGGCGGTCAGCCCCAGCATTTT
TRBJ1-5	TRBV7-2	.	.	CASSLDPSRNQPQHF	TGTGCCAGCAGCTTAGACCCGTCACGGAATCAGCCCCAGCATTTT
TRBJ2-3	TRBV6-6	.	.	CASIYGGTTDTQYF	TGTGCCAGCATTTATGGCGGAACCACAGATACGCAGTATTTT
TRBJ2-7	TRBV23-1	.	.	CACGGGRVAYEQYF	TGCGCTTGCGGCGGAGGAAGGGTTGCCTACGAGCAGTACTTC
TRBJ2-1	TRBV18	TRBD1	.	CASSPILHRDRGFNEQFF	TGTGCCAGCTCACCGATTCTCCATCGGGACAGGGGGTTTAATGAGCAGTTCTTC
TRBJ2-7	TRBV5-4	TRBD1	.	CASTDRGSPYEQYF	TGTGCCAGCACCGACAGGGGTTCCCCCTACGAGCAGTACTTC
TRBJ1-3	TRBV6-6	.	.	CASRLPGTGNTIYF	TGTGCCAGCAGACTACCCGGGACTGGAAACACCATATATTTT
TRBJ2-3	TRBV30	.	.	CAWRRPGAGESDTQYF	TGTGCCTGGAGGCGACCCGGTGCCGGGGAGTCGGATACGCAGTATTTT
TRBJ1-5	TRBV19	.	.	CASRPGGGNQPQHF	TGTGCCAGTAGACCGGGAGGTGGCAATCAGCCCCAGCATTTT
TRBJ1-1	TRBV28	TRBD1	few	CASSLAGDRGTEAFF	TGTGCCAGCAGTTTAGCAGGAGACAGGGGAACTGAAGCTTTCTTT
TRBJ1-2	TRBV30	.	.	CAWVTRAFGYTF	TGTGCCTGGGTCACCAGGGCGTTTGGCTACACCTTC
TRBJ2-3	TRBV10-3	TRBD2	.	CAISESTSGKGDTQYF	TGTGCCATCAGTGAGAGTACTAGCGGGAAGGGAGATACGCAGTATTTT
TRBJ1-1	TRBV30	TRBD1	.	CAWTPTGVYYTEAFF	TGTGCCTGGACTCCTACAGGGGTCTACTACACTGAAGCTTTCTTT
TRBJ2-5	TRBV9	.	.	CASSPNGAETQYF	TGTGCCAGCAGCCCTAATGGAGCAGAGACCCAGTACTTC
TRBJ2-7	TRBV4-3	TRBD2	.	CASSQRLAGGYEQYF	TGCGCCAGCAGCCAGCGACTAGCGGGGGGGTACGAGCAGTACTTC
TRBJ2-1	TRBV10-2	TRBD1	.	CASSSTGGHNEQFF	TGCGCCAGCAGTAGTACAGGGGGTCACAATGAGCAGTTCTTC
TRBJ1-3	TRBV30	TRBD1	.	CAWSPLGDRVNTIYF	TGTGCCTGGAGTCCCCTAGGGGACAGGGTAAACACCATATATTTT
TRBJ2-3	TRBV7-2	TRBD2	.	CASSLGYSGGGDTQYF	TGTGCCAGCAGCTTAGGGTATAGCGGGGGGGGAGATACGCAGTATTTT
TRBJ1-3	TRBV30	.	.	CACLGGSGRLSGNTIYF	TGTGCCTGCCTAGGAGGGTCAGGGCGCCTCTCTGGAAACACCATATATTTT
TRBJ2-6	TRBV9	TRBD1	.	CASSAQGAGANVLTF	TGTGCCAGCAGCGCCCAGGGGGCTGGGGCCAACGTCCTGACTTTC
TRBJ2-3	TRBV27	.	.	CASSPDSNPSTDTQYF	TGTGCCAGCAGTCCAGACAGTAACCCTAGCACAGATACGCAGTATTTT
TRBJ2-3	TRBV27	TRBD2	.	CASKLGGLGRTDTQYF	TGTGCCAGCAAGCTCGGGGGACTAGGGAGAACAGATACGCAGTATTTT
TRBJ2-1	TRBV11-2	.	.	CASSPRGPTSNEQFF	TGTGCCAGCAGCCCCCGAGGGCCCACTAGCAATGAGCAGTTCTTC
TRBJ2-6	TRBV18	TRBD1	.	CASSPTGQSSSGANVLTF	TGTGCCAGCTCACCCACGGGACAGTCGAGCTCTGGGGCCAACGTCCTGACTTTC
TRBJ2-5	TRBV5-4	.	.	CASSLRQGRETQYF	TGTGCCAGCAGCTTAAGGCAGGGGCGGGAGACCCAGTACTTC
TRBJ2-7	TRBV9	.	.	CASSVDQGGEQYF	TGTGCCAGCAGCGTGGACCAGGGAGGCGAGCAGTACTTC